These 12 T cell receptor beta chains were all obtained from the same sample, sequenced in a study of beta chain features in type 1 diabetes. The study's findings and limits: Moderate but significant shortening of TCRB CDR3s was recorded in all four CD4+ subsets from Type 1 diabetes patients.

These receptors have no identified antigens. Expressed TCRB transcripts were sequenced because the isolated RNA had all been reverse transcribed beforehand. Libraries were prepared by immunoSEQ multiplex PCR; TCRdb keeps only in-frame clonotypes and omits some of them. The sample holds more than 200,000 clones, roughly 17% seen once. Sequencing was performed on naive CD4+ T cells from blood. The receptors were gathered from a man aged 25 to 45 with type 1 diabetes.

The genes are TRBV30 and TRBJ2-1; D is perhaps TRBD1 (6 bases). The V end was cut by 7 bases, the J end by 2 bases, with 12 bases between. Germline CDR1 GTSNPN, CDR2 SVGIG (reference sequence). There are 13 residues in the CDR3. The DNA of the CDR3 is TGTGCCTCCTCTGGGGGCCCCTACAATGAGCAGTTCTTC. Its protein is CASSGGPYNEQFF.

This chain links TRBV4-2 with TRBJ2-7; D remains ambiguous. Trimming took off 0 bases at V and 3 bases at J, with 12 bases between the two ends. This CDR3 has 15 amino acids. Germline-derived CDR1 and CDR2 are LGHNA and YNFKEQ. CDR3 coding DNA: TGTGCCAGCAGCCAAGAGGTACGGACCAACTACGAGCAGTACTTC. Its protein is CASSQEVRTNYEQYF.

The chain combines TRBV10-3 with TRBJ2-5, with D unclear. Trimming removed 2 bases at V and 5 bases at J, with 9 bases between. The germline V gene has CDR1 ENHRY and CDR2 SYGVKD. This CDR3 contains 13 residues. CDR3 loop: CAISEVAVETQYF. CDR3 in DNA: TGTGCCATCAGTGAGGTCGCTGTGGAGACCCAGTACTTC.

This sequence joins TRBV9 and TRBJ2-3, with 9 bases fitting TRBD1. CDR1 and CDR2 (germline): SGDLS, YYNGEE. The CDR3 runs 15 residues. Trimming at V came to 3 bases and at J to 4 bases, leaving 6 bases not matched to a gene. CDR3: CASSARDRVPDTQYF. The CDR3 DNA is TGTGCCAGCAGCGCCCGGGACAGGGTGCCAGATACGCAGTATTTT.

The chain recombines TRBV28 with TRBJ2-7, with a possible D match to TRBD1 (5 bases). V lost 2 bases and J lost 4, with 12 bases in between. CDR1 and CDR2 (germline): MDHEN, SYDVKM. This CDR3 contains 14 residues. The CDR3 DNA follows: TGTGCCAGCAGTTTAACAGGCAGCTGGTACGAGCAGTACTTC. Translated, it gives CASSLTGSWYEQYF.

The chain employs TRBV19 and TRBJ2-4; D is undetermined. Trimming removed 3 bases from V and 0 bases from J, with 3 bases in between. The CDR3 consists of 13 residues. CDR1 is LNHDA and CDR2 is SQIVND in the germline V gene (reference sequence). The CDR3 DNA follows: TGTGCCAGTAGTATTGAAGCCAAAAACATTCAGTACTTC. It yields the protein CASSIEAKNIQYF.

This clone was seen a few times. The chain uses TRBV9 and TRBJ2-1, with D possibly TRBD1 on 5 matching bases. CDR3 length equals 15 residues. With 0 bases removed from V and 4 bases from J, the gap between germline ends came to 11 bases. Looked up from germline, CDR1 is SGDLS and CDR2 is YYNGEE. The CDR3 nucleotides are TGTGCCAGCAGCGTAGATTCAGGGTCGTACAATGAGCAGTTCTTC. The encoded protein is CASSVDSGSYNEQFF.

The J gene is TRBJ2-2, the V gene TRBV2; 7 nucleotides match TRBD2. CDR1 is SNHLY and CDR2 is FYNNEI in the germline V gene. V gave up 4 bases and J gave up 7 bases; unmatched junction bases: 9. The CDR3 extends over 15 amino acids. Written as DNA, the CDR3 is TGTGCCAGCAGTGGCGGGAGTGCCATTGGCGGGGAGCTGTTTTTT. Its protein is CASSGGSAIGGELFF.

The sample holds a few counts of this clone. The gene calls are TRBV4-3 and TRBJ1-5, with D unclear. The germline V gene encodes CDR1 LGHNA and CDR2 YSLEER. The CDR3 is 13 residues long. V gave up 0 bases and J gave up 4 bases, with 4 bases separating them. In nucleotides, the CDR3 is TGCGCCAGCAGCCAAGATTTGAATCAGCCCCAGCATTTT. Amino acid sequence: CASSQDLNQPQHF.

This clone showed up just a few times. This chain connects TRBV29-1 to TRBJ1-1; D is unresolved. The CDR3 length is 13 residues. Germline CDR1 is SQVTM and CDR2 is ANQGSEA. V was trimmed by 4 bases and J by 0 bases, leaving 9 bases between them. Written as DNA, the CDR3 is TGCAGCGTTGTACAGCCTCTGAACACTGAAGCTTTCTTT. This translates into CSVVQPLNTEAFF.

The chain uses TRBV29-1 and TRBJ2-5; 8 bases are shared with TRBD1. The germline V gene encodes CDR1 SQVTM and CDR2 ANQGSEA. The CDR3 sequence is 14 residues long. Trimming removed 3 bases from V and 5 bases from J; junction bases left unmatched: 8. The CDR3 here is CSVDSGGAEETQYF. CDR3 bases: TGCAGCGTTGACTCAGGGGGCGCGGAGGAGACCCAGTACTTC.

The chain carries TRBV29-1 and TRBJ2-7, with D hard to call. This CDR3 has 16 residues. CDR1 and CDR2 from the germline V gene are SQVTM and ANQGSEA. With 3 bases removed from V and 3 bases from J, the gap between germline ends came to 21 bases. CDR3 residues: CSVDLGLGGGRYEQYF. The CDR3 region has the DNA TGCAGCGTTGATTTGGGTCTTGGCGGTGGCCGCTACGAGCAGTACTTC.